The 13 T cell receptor beta chains presented below share a single source sample, sequenced in a study of blood T cells in healthy people across ages. Together with a sample-barcoded 5' primer, a J-beta primer mix was included in a second PCR lasting roughly 6 to 12 cycles. TCRdb reanalysed the 5' RACE reads using MiXCR and keeps one entry per CDR3 protein. There are some 710,000 distinct CDR3 sequences in the sample; about 45% occur only once, and roughly 20% lies in the top ten. Sequencing was performed on blood. The origin of the receptors is an elderly man in good health.

V is TRBV28 and J is TRBJ2-2; 10 bases fit TRBD2. V lost 2 bases and J lost 4; bases outside the gene matches: 1. The CDR3 is 15 residues long. In germline, CDR1 is MDHEN, CDR2 SYDVKM. In nucleotides, the CDR3 is TGTGCCAGCAGTTTAACTAGCGGGGCCACCGGGGAGCTGTTTTTT. Protein sequence: CASSLTSGATGELFF.

The chain combines TRBV5-1 with TRBJ2-1, with 11 bases aligning to TRBD2. V dropped 0 bases and J dropped 7; count of bases not matched to a gene: 6. Germline V lookup: CDR1 SGHRS, CDR2 YFSETQ. The CDR3 consists of 16 residues. The CDR3 loop is CASSLVAGGHGNEQFF. The DNA of the CDR3 is TGCGCCAGCAGCTTGGTAGCGGGAGGGCACGGAAATGAGCAGTTCTTC.

To note about this clonotype: Relative to the germline gene, one junction end is altered; a read error may explain this. The chain recombines TRBV12-3 or TRBV12-4 with TRBJ2-7; D gene unclear. This CDR3 is built from 12 residues. This CDR3 reads CAGSPGSYEQYF. CDR3 in DNA: TGTGCCGGCAGTCCCGGGTCCTACGAGCAGTACTTC.

The chain carries TRBV20-1 and TRBJ2-5; 9 bases match TRBD2. With the DNA end fitting TRBJ2-4 better, the J assignment may be wrong. The CDR3 consists of 12 residues. From germline, CDR1 is DFQATT and CDR2 SNEGSKA (reference sequence). The CDR3 sequence: CSTALAGNIQYF. The DNA for the CDR3 is TGCAGCACCGCACTAGCGGGAAACATTCAGTACTTC.

There are many counts of this clonotype. The rearrangement uses TRBV11-1 and TRBJ2-5; D gene uncertain. CDR3 length: 13 residues. Germline assignment: CDR1 SGHAT and CDR2 FQDESV (reference sequence). With 5 bases removed from V and 0 bases from J, the gap between germline ends came to 7 bases. The CDR3 here is CASSRAYQETQYF. The CDR3 DNA sequence: TGTGCCAGCAGCAGAGCTTACCAAGAGACCCAGTACTTC.

The V and J genes are TRBV18 and TRBJ2-7, with TRBD1 as a possible D gene (6 bases). Trimming shortened V by 6 bases and J by 2 bases, and 11 bases separated the two germline ends. Germline lookup yields CDR1 KGHSH and CDR2 LQKENI. This CDR3 spans 13 amino acids. CDR3 DNA sequence: TGTGCCAGCTCCCGGGACACCGCCTACGAGCAGTACTTC. It specifies CASSRDTAYEQYF.

The chain carries TRBV29-1 and TRBJ2-5, with 10 nucleotides matching TRBD2. The germline V gene has CDR1 SQVTM and CDR2 ANQGSEA. Trimming cost V 5 bases and J 4 bases; bases outside gene matches: 7. This CDR3 is 14 amino acids long. This chain's CDR3 is CSVPGWTSGETQYF. The CDR3 nucleotides are TGCAGCGTTCCCGGATGGACTAGCGGAGAGACCCAGTACTTC.

The chain uses TRBV10-2 and TRBJ1-2; TRBD1 aligns across 7 bases. The V segment lost 10 bases and the J segment 0 bases; nucleotides outside the gene matches: 5. Germline CDR1 WSHSY, CDR2 SAAADI. This CDR3 has 13 residues. The CDR3 region has the DNA TGCGCCACCCGACAGGGCTCTAACTATGGCTACACCTTC. Residues: CATRQGSNYGYTF.

The gene calls are TRBV29-1 and TRBJ2-1; 8 bases fit TRBD2. V lost 1 base, J lost 10 bases, and 15 bases stayed unmatched. CDR3 length equals 16 residues. Germline V lookup: CDR1 SQVTM, CDR2 ANQGSEA. The CDR3 is CSVEGRTGTRIDEQFF. CDR3 nucleotide sequence: TGCAGCGTTGAAGGTAGGACCGGGACTAGAATTGACGAGCAGTTCTTC.

J is TRBJ2-7 and V is TRBV20-1; D remains unclear. Germline V gives CDR1 DFQATT, CDR2 SNEGSKA (reference sequence). CDR3 length: 12 residues. Trimming took off 2 bases at V and 7 bases at J, with 12 bases between the two ends. For the CDR3, the DNA is TGCAGTGCTAGACTTGCCCAATGGGAGCAGTACTTC. Protein sequence: CSARLAQWEQYF.

The chain couples TRBV5-1 to TRBJ2-5; 7 bases are a match to TRBD2. Germline V gene lookup returns CDR1 SGHRS and CDR2 YFSETQ. The CDR3 runs 15 residues. J was trimmed by 0 bases and V by 9 bases; bases with no gene match: 11. This CDR3 is CAILNSGMYQETQYF. In DNA form, the CDR3 reads TGCGCCATCTTGAACAGCGGGATGTACCAAGAGACCCAGTACTTC.

Regarding this clonotype: The junction does not match germline at one end; this may be a read error. The V gene is TRBV27, the J gene TRBJ2-1; D ambiguous. The germline V gene has CDR1 MNHEY and CDR2 SMNVEV (reference sequence). The CDR3 length is 13 residues. The CDR3 coding sequence is TGTGCTAGCAGTAGCTCTCCCCTGAGTGAGCAGTTCTTC. Amino acid sequence: CASSSSPLSEQFF.

The chain couples TRBV6-2 or TRBV6-3 to TRBJ1-6, with D possibly being TRBD1 (6 bases). V lost 5 bases, J lost 7 bases, and 15 bases lay in between. Germline V gene data show CDR1 as MNHEY and CDR2 as SVGEGT. The CDR3 is 15 residues long. The DNA for the CDR3 is TGTGCCAGCAGTACCGGGACACCCTGGAATTCACCCCTCCACTTT. The encoded protein is CASSTGTPWNSPLHF.